The rows below give T cell receptor beta chains drawn from one sample of a study of regulatory T cells in long-lasting Graves disease. TCRdb itself ran the multiplex PCR reads through MiXCR, one entry per CDR3 protein. The sample contains about 400,000 distinct CDR3 sequences, around 15% of which appear only once. The sample here was peripheral blood mononuclear cells (PBMCs), taken at new diagnosis, from a patient treated with antithyroid drugs. The receptors stem from a female donor with Graves disease. Each CDR3 is given with its conserved first and last residue. Each record gives: D gene, J gene, V gene, clone size, CDR3 protein, CDR3 DNA. The D gene is left open where the match is weak. Expanded clones get a size class; other rows say once, few or many, or leave the size out.

d_gene: TRBD2; j_gene: TRBJ2-3; v_gene: TRBV20-1; abundance: many; CDR3aa: CSARVLAGEGVSTDTQYF; CDR3nt: TGCAGTGCTAGAGTACTAGCGGGAGAAGGTGTCAGTACAGATACGCAGTATTTT
d_gene: NA; j_gene: TRBJ2-5; v_gene: TRBV5-1; abundance: NA; CDR3aa: CASSSPRQLQETQYF; CDR3nt: TGCGCCAGCAGCTCGCCGAGACAGCTCCAAGAGACCCAGTACTTC
d_gene: NA; j_gene: TRBJ1-2; v_gene: TRBV5-1; abundance: many; CDR3aa: CASHQGNHNYGYTF; CDR3nt: TGCGCCAGCCACCAGGGTAACCATAACTATGGCTACACCTTC
d_gene: NA; j_gene: TRBJ2-1; v_gene: TRBV11-3; abundance: many; CDR3aa: CASSLGLGDWNEQFF; CDR3nt: TGTGCCAGCAGCTTGGGGTTAGGCGATTGGAATGAGCAGTTCTTC
d_gene: TRBD2; j_gene: TRBJ2-7; v_gene: TRBV2; abundance: many; CDR3aa: CASSGDAGGVLHEQYF; CDR3nt: TGTGCCAGCAGTGGGGACGCGGGGGGCGTTCTCCACGAGCAGTACTTC
d_gene: NA; j_gene: TRBJ2-4; v_gene: TRBV19; abundance: NA; CDR3aa: CASSILSKNIQYF; CDR3nt: TGTGCCAGTAGTATATTGTCGAAAAACATTCAGTACTTC
d_gene: NA; j_gene: TRBJ2-1; v_gene: TRBV20-1; abundance: many; CDR3aa: CSASWGYSYNEQFF; CDR3nt: TGCAGTGCTAGTTGGGGTTACTCCTACAATGAGCAGTTCTTC
d_gene: TRBD2; j_gene: TRBJ2-7; v_gene: TRBV6-2/TRBV6-3; abundance: many; CDR3aa: CASRPYGGGRGGSYEQYF; CDR3nt: TGTGCCAGCAGACCTTACGGAGGAGGACGGGGGGGCTCCTACGAGCAGTACTTC
d_gene: NA; j_gene: TRBJ2-1; v_gene: TRBV7-2; abundance: many; CDR3aa: CASSLVRLGVQFF; CDR3nt: TGTGCCAGCAGCTTAGTTCGCCTAGGGGTGCAGTTCTTC
d_gene: NA; j_gene: TRBJ2-5; v_gene: TRBV14; abundance: NA; CDR3aa: CASSQGWGLEETQYF; CDR3nt: TGTGCCAGCAGCCAGGGTTGGGGCCTCGAAGAGACCCAGTACTTC
d_gene: TRBD1; j_gene: TRBJ1-5; v_gene: TRBV19; abundance: NA; CDR3aa: CASSIDGQGGNQPQHF; CDR3nt: TGTGCCAGTAGTATAGATGGACAGGGAGGCAATCAGCCCCAGCATTTT
d_gene: NA; j_gene: TRBJ1-5; v_gene: TRBV5-4; abundance: NA; CDR3aa: CASSSRRRYSNQPQHF; CDR3nt: TGTGCCAGCAGCTCCCGGCGACGATATAGCAATCAGCCCCAGCATTTT
d_gene: NA; j_gene: TRBJ1-1; v_gene: TRBV5-4; abundance: many; CDR3aa: CASSDRVLATEAFF; CDR3nt: TGTGCCAGCAGCGACCGGGTCCTGGCCACTGAAGCTTTCTTT
d_gene: TRBD1; j_gene: TRBJ1-2; v_gene: TRBV28; abundance: many; CDR3aa: CASSFPGTGNNGYTF; CDR3nt: TGTGCCAGCAGTTTCCCCGGGACAGGGAATAATGGCTACACCTTC
d_gene: NA; j_gene: TRBJ1-2; v_gene: TRBV3-1; abundance: many; CDR3aa: CASSQDSRPYTF; CDR3nt: TGTGCCAGCAGCCAAGATTCCAGGCCCTACACCTTC
d_gene: TRBD2; j_gene: TRBJ2-1; v_gene: TRBV7-2; abundance: NA; CDR3aa: CASSGRLAGGDEQFF; CDR3nt: TGTGCCAGCAGCGGGCGACTAGCGGGAGGGGATGAGCAGTTCTTC
d_gene: NA; j_gene: TRBJ2-7; v_gene: TRBV6-2/TRBV6-3; abundance: many; CDR3aa: CASTGGGSSYEQYF; CDR3nt: TGTGCCAGCACGGGGGGCGGGAGCTCCTACGAGCAGTACTTC
d_gene: NA; j_gene: TRBJ2-7; v_gene: TRBV7-2; abundance: many; CDR3aa: CASSPVMSSEDEQYF; CDR3nt: TGTGCCAGCAGCCCCGTAATGTCGAGCGAGGACGAGCAGTACTTC
d_gene: TRBD2; j_gene: TRBJ2-1; v_gene: TRBV24-1; abundance: NA; CDR3aa: CATSLAGGNEQFF; CDR3nt: TGTGCCACCAGTCTAGCGGGAGGGAATGAGCAGTTCTTC
d_gene: NA; j_gene: TRBJ1-3; v_gene: TRBV4-2; abundance: many; CDR3aa: CASSQGGNTIYF; CDR3nt: TGTGCCAGCAGCCAAGGTGGAAACACCATATATTTT
d_gene: NA; j_gene: TRBJ1-5; v_gene: TRBV18; abundance: many; CDR3aa: CASSPPGGQPQHF; CDR3nt: TGTGCCAGCTCACCACCCGGAGGTCAGCCCCAGCATTTT
d_gene: TRBD2; j_gene: TRBJ2-3; v_gene: TRBV24-1; abundance: many; CDR3aa: CATSDGSGGDTQYF; CDR3nt: TGTGCCACCAGTGATGGCTCGGGGGGAGATACGCAGTATTTT
d_gene: NA; j_gene: TRBJ1-4; v_gene: TRBV9; abundance: few; CDR3aa: CASSVGASTNEKLFF; CDR3nt: TGTGCCAGCAGCGTAGGGGCCTCAACTAATGAAAAACTGTTTTTT
d_gene: TRBD1; j_gene: TRBJ1-5; v_gene: TRBV6-2/TRBV6-3; abundance: many; CDR3aa: CASSYTGGVEPQHF; CDR3nt: TGTGCCAGCAGTTACACAGGGGGGGTTGAGCCCCAGCATTTT
d_gene: NA; j_gene: TRBJ2-1; v_gene: TRBV5-1; abundance: many; CDR3aa: CASSLDGYNEQFF; CDR3nt: TGCGCCAGCAGCTTGGACGGCTACAATGAGCAGTTCTTC
d_gene: NA; j_gene: TRBJ2-7; v_gene: TRBV6-1; abundance: few; CDR3aa: CASSDAGDEQYF; CDR3nt: TGTGCCAGCAGTGATGCTGGGGACGAGCAGTACTTC
d_gene: TRBD2; j_gene: TRBJ2-5; v_gene: TRBV28; abundance: many; CDR3aa: CASSSLAGVSETQYF; CDR3nt: TGTGCCAGCAGTTCACTAGCGGGAGTTTCTGAGACCCAGTACTTC
d_gene: NA; j_gene: TRBJ2-7; v_gene: TRBV7-2; abundance: many; CDR3aa: CASTASGALEQYF; CDR3nt: TGTGCCAGCACAGCTTCAGGGGCTCTCGAGCAGTACTTC
d_gene: TRBD1; j_gene: TRBJ1-1; v_gene: TRBV7-6; abundance: many; CDR3aa: CASSQGQENTEAFF; CDR3nt: TGTGCCAGCTCGCAAGGACAGGAGAACACTGAAGCTTTCTTT
d_gene: TRBD1; j_gene: TRBJ1-3; v_gene: TRBV20-1; abundance: few; CDR3aa: CSASRGPIDSGNTIYF; CDR3nt: TGCAGTGCTAGTAGGGGGCCAATCGACTCTGGAAACACCATATATTTT
d_gene: NA; j_gene: TRBJ2-4; v_gene: TRBV6-2/TRBV6-3; abundance: NA; CDR3aa: CASSYKGGKNIQYF; CDR3nt: TGTGCCAGCAGTTACAAGGGAGGCAAAAACATTCAGTACTTC
d_gene: NA; j_gene: TRBJ2-2; v_gene: TRBV15; abundance: many; CDR3aa: CATSRGARGTGELFF; CDR3nt: TGTGCCACCAGCAGAGGAGCCAGGGGCACCGGGGAGCTGTTTTTT
d_gene: TRBD1; j_gene: TRBJ2-5; v_gene: TRBV7-8; abundance: many; CDR3aa: CASSSFRGQGQETQYF; CDR3nt: TGTGCCAGCAGCTCTTTCCGCGGACAGGGGCAAGAGACCCAGTACTTC
d_gene: TRBD2; j_gene: TRBJ2-1; v_gene: TRBV9; abundance: many; CDR3aa: CASSPPAGVQHNEQFF; CDR3nt: TGTGCCAGCAGCCCGCCAGCGGGAGTTCAACACAATGAGCAGTTCTTC
d_gene: TRBD1; j_gene: TRBJ1-4; v_gene: TRBV20-1; abundance: many; CDR3aa: CSARDGQAYEKLFF; CDR3nt: TGCAGTGCTAGAGACGGACAGGCCTATGAAAAACTGTTTTTT
d_gene: NA; j_gene: TRBJ1-1; v_gene: TRBV12-3/TRBV12-4; abundance: many; CDR3aa: CASTVGVRNTEAFF; CDR3nt: TGTGCCAGCACTGTGGGCGTAAGGAACACTGAAGCTTTCTTT
d_gene: TRBD1; j_gene: TRBJ2-5; v_gene: TRBV12-3/TRBV12-4; abundance: many; CDR3aa: CASSGSGTDLETQYF; CDR3nt: TGTGCCAGCAGTGGATCCGGGACAGACTTGGAGACCCAGTACTTC
d_gene: TRBD2; j_gene: TRBJ2-2; v_gene: TRBV9; abundance: many; CDR3aa: CASSVELRTSGMNTGELFF; CDR3nt: TGTGCCAGCAGCGTGGAACTAAGGACTAGCGGGATGAACACCGGGGAGCTGTTTTTT
d_gene: TRBD1; j_gene: TRBJ2-2; v_gene: TRBV3-1; abundance: few; CDR3aa: CASSRDGDRRKTGELFF; CDR3nt: TGTGCCAGCAGCCGAGACGGGGACAGGCGAAAAACCGGGGAGCTGTTTTTT
d_gene: TRBD2; j_gene: TRBJ2-1; v_gene: TRBV2; abundance: many; CDR3aa: CAAYGGGDEQFF; CDR3nt: TGTGCCGCATACGGCGGGGGGGATGAGCAGTTCTTC
d_gene: TRBD1; j_gene: TRBJ1-5; v_gene: TRBV12-3/TRBV12-4; abundance: many; CDR3aa: CASSLSPGGDQPQHF; CDR3nt: TGTGCCAGCAGTTTATCGCCAGGGGGCGATCAGCCCCAGCATTTT
d_gene: NA; j_gene: TRBJ1-5; v_gene: TRBV20-1; abundance: many; CDR3aa: CSAPRAYNQPQHF; CDR3nt: TGCAGTGCCCCGAGGGCCTACAATCAGCCCCAGCATTTT
d_gene: TRBD1; j_gene: TRBJ2-7; v_gene: TRBV7-2; abundance: many; CDR3aa: CASRRDREGQYF; CDR3nt: TGTGCCAGCAGAAGGGACAGGGAAGGGCAGTACTTC
d_gene: TRBD2; j_gene: TRBJ2-2; v_gene: TRBV4-1; abundance: NA; CDR3aa: CASSQVAGAGGELFF; CDR3nt: TGCGCCAGCAGCCAAGTAGCGGGCGCAGGCGGGGAGCTGTTTTTT
d_gene: NA; j_gene: TRBJ2-7; v_gene: TRBV12-3/TRBV12-4; abundance: many; CDR3aa: CASSAFQTLSYEQYF; CDR3nt: TGTGCCAGCAGCGCCTTCCAGACACTCTCCTACGAGCAGTACTTC
d_gene: TRBD2; j_gene: TRBJ2-2; v_gene: TRBV19; abundance: NA; CDR3aa: CASSGTRDTGELFF; CDR3nt: TGTGCCAGTAGCGGGACTAGGGACACCGGGGAGCTGTTTTTT
d_gene: TRBD1; j_gene: TRBJ2-3; v_gene: TRBV7-9; abundance: NA; CDR3aa: CASNNPPGQGATDTQYF; CDR3nt: TGTGCCAGCAACAACCCCCCGGGACAGGGGGCCACAGATACGCAGTATTTT
d_gene: NA; j_gene: TRBJ2-3; v_gene: TRBV12-3/TRBV12-4; abundance: many; CDR3aa: CASGRSRAPFTDTQYF; CDR3nt: TGTGCCAGCGGCAGGAGTAGAGCGCCTTTCACAGATACGCAGTATTTT
d_gene: NA; j_gene: TRBJ2-7; v_gene: TRBV25-1; abundance: few; CDR3aa: CASSFREGLSYEQYF; CDR3nt: TGTGCCAGCTCGTTTCGCGAGGGTCTTAGCTACGAGCAGTACTTC
d_gene: TRBD2; j_gene: TRBJ2-1; v_gene: TRBV20-1; abundance: many; CDR3aa: CSAPGGLAGGDEQFF; CDR3nt: TGCAGTGCCCCGGGCGGACTAGCGGGGGGCGATGAGCAGTTCTTC
d_gene: NA; j_gene: TRBJ1-2; v_gene: TRBV5-6; abundance: NA; CDR3aa: CASSLAGQGSSGYTF; CDR3nt: TGCGCCAGCAGCTTGGCCGGGCAGGGTTCTAGCGGCTACACCTTC
d_gene: NA; j_gene: TRBJ1-2; v_gene: TRBV9; abundance: many; CDR3aa: CASSVDRGRNGYTF; CDR3nt: TGTGCCAGCAGCGTAGACCGGGGTAGGAACGGCTACACCTTC
d_gene: NA; j_gene: TRBJ2-3; v_gene: TRBV12-3/TRBV12-4; abundance: many; CDR3aa: CASRRPGDTQYF; CDR3nt: TGTGCCAGCAGACGACCGGGGGATACGCAGTATTTT
d_gene: NA; j_gene: TRBJ1-2; v_gene: TRBV6-1; abundance: NA; CDR3aa: CASRPTGTIYGYTF; CDR3nt: TGTGCCAGCAGACCCACCGGGACGATATATGGCTACACCTTC